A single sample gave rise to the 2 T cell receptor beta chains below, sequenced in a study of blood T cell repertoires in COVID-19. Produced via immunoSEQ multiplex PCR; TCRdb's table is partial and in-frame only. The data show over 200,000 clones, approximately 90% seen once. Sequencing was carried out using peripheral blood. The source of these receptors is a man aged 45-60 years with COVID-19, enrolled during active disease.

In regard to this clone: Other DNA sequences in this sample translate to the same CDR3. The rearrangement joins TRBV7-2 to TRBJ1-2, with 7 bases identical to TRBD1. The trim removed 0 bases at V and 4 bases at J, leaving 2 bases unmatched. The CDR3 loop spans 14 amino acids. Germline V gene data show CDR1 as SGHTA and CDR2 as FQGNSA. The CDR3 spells CASSLAGTAYGYTF. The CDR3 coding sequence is TGTGCCAGCAGCTTAGCCGGGACAGCCTATGGCTACACCTTC.

CDR3 amino acids: CASSLLVGTSGETQYF. CDR3 sequence (DNA): TGTGCCAGCAGTTTATTGGTCGGGACTAGCGGAGAGACCCAGTACTTC. V and J are TRBV28 and TRBJ2-5; 11 bases match TRBD2. Germline CDR1 MDHEN, CDR2 SYDVKM. V trimming: 1 base; J trimming: 4 bases; junction bases outside the gene matches: 5. This CDR3 has 16 residues.